Presented here are 19 T cell receptor beta chains from one specimen sequenced in a study of cytomegalovirus exposure and HLA in healthy donors. This PCR relied on a set of 60 Vbeta primers and 13 Jbeta primers. Generated by immunoSEQ multiplex PCR, the TCRdb table keeps only in-frame clones and is missing some. This sample contains 150,000 or so clones. The sample consisted of PBMCs. All receptors come from a woman between 50 and 59 years old in good health and CMV-seronegative.

In DNA form, the CDR3 reads TGTGCCAGCAGTTTGGGACAGTTCTTCGAGCAGTACTTC. Translating it yields CASSLGQFFEQYF. V gene TRBV28 combines with J gene TRBJ2-7, with 7 positions matching TRBD1. The CDR3 consists of 13 residues. V trimming: 3 bases; J trimming: 6 bases; junction bases outside the gene matches: 5. The germline V gene has CDR1 MDHEN and CDR2 SYDVKM.

The chain links TRBV27 to TRBJ1-1; tentatively, D is TRBD1 (5 bases). V was pared by 2 bases and J by 0 bases, with 7 bases between. The CDR3 loop spans 14 amino acids. Germline values: CDR1 MNHEY, CDR2 SMNVEV (reference sequence). Here the CDR3 DNA reads TGTGCCAGCAGTTTACAGGGCATGAACACTGAAGCTTTCTTT. It specifies CASSLQGMNTEAFF.

The rearrangement joins TRBV6-5 to TRBJ2-5, with 9 bases fitting TRBD2. The J call may be faulty, since TRBJ2-7 better matches the DNA end. Germline V lookup: CDR1 MNHEY, CDR2 SVGAGI. The CDR3 totals 16 residues. CDR3 nucleotide sequence: TGTGCCAGCAGTTACTCCGTAGCGGGGGAGACCTACGAGCAGTACTTC. This encodes CASSYSVAGETYEQYF.

This chain joins TRBV4-3 and TRBJ1-2, with TRBD1 matching 7 bases. The trim removed 0 bases at V and 7 bases at J, leaving 14 bases unmatched. The CDR3 runs to 17 residues. CDR1 and CDR2 from the germline V gene are LGHNA and YSLEER. For the CDR3, the DNA is TGCGCCAGCAGCCAAGATCCGGTCAATCGGGACAGCGCTGGCTACACCTTC. It specifies CASSQDPVNRDSAGYTF.

V usage is TRBV30 and J usage is TRBJ2-2; tentatively, D is TRBD2 (5 bases). The CDR3 contains 13 residues. Germline values: CDR1 GTSNPN, CDR2 SVGIG (reference sequence). V lost 2 bases, J lost 5 bases, and 9 bases lay in between. CDR3 sequence: CAWSNGVTGELFF. The CDR3 DNA sequence: TGTGCCTGGAGTAACGGGGTAACCGGGGAGCTGTTTTTT.

The gene calls are TRBV11-2 and TRBJ2-1; 11 bases are a match to TRBD2. This CDR3 spans 15 amino acids. V lost 4 bases to trimming and J lost 8 bases; unmatched junction nucleotides: 7. Germline V CDR1 and CDR2: SGHAT, FQNNGV. The CDR3 DNA is TGTGCCAGCAGCTGGGGGGCTAGCGGGAGGTATGAGCAGTTCTTC. Its translation is CASSWGASGRYEQFF.

The chain carries TRBV6-5 and TRBJ1-2, with 9 bases aligning to TRBD1. CDR3 length: 14 amino acids. Trimming at V came to 5 bases and at J to 3 bases, leaving 4 bases not matched to a gene. Germline values: CDR1 MNHEY, CDR2 SVGAGI. The CDR3 DNA reads TGTGCCAGCAGTAGACAGGGGGAAGACTATGGCTACACCTTC. Translation: CASSRQGEDYGYTF.

The chain couples TRBV5-6 to TRBJ2-7; 8 positions match TRBD2. The CDR3 runs to 14 residues. CDR1 is SGHDT, CDR2 YYEEEE, per germline. The ends lost 4 bases at V and 5 bases at J; junction bases unmatched: 8. Written as DNA, the CDR3 is TGTGCCAGCAGCCTTCCGGGAGGGGGGAACGAGCAGTACTTC. It encodes CASSLPGGGNEQYF.

V usage is TRBV5-1 and J usage is TRBJ2-3; possible D gene TRBD2, 5 bases. CDR3 length: 14 residues. Germline assignment: CDR1 SGHRS and CDR2 YFSETQ. V was cut by 9 bases and J by 5 bases, with 19 bases left in between. CDR3 region: CATGDSAEGDTQYF. The CDR3 coding sequence is TGCGCCACTGGGGATAGCGCCGAGGGAGATACGCAGTATTTT.

The chain links TRBV6-5 to TRBJ2-7; D gene ambiguous. CDR1 is MNHEY, CDR2 SVGAGI, per germline. This CDR3 is 13 amino acids long. With 2 bases removed from V and 2 bases from J, the gap between germline ends came to 7 bases. CDR3 in DNA: TGTGCCAGCAGTTACGATCTAACCTACGAGCAGTACTTC. It yields the protein CASSYDLTYEQYF.

Notes on this clone: The sample has other DNA sequences that encode this CDR3 too. The chain combines TRBV9 with TRBJ2-3; D perhaps matches TRBD2 (6 bases). CDR3 size: 15 residues. The germline V and J ends were trimmed by 4 bases and 3 bases, with 15 bases remaining between them. CDR1 and CDR2 (germline): SGDLS, YYNGEE. In DNA form, the CDR3 reads TGTGCCAGCAGCCCCCTTGGGGGGAGGACAGATACGCAGTATTTT. Its protein product is CASSPLGGRTDTQYF.

The chain links TRBV18 to TRBJ2-1; 14 nucleotides match TRBD2. CDR1 and CDR2 (germline): KGHSH, LQKENI. The CDR3 length is 17 residues. The V and J ends lost 3 bases and 5 bases, in that order; junction bases with no gene match: 6. The CDR3: CASSPVGTSGSDNEQFF. CDR3 sequence (DNA): TGTGCCAGCTCACCGGTCGGGACTAGCGGGAGCGACAATGAGCAGTTCTTC.

The chain combines TRBV28 with TRBJ2-2; a possible D gene is TRBD1 (5 bases). V was cut by 8 bases and J by 0 bases, with 10 bases left in between. Germline assignment: CDR1 MDHEN and CDR2 SYDVKM. This CDR3 comprises 14 residues. The chain's CDR3 is CASRGAANTGELFF. The CDR3 bases are TGTGCCAGCCGTGGGGCAGCGAACACCGGGGAGCTGTTTTTT.

The chain uses TRBV11-2 and TRBJ2-3, with D maybe TRBD2 (6 bases). This CDR3 contains 13 residues. Trimming shortened V by 1 base and J by 15 bases, and 17 bases separated the two germline ends. In germline, CDR1 is SGHAT, CDR2 FQNNGV. The chain's CDR3 is CASSLVTSPPPYF. The CDR3 DNA is TGTGCCAGCAGCTTAGTTACTAGCCCCCCCCCATATTTT.

The chain uses TRBV19 and TRBJ2-1; D perhaps matches TRBD2 (6 bases). CDR3 length: 13 residues. Germline loops: CDR1 LNHDA, CDR2 SQIVND (reference sequence). Trimming stripped 3 bases from V and 6 bases from J, with 9 bases between. CDR3 nucleotides: TGTGCCAGTAGTATGGGGGGTTTCAATGAGCAGTTCTTC. This translates into CASSMGGFNEQFF.

The chain recombines TRBV7-3 with TRBJ2-2; 7 positions match TRBD1. The germline V gene encodes CDR1 SGHTA and CDR2 FQGTGA. Unmatched junction bases numbered 9, after V lost 5 bases and J lost 0 bases. This CDR3 has 17 amino acids. The CDR3 sequence is CASSRYKGTANTGELFF. Here the CDR3 DNA reads TGTGCCAGCAGCCGGTACAAAGGGACAGCGAACACCGGGGAGCTGTTTTTT.

This rearrangement joins TRBV9 to TRBJ2-1, with D possibly matching TRBD2 (5 bases). Trimming pared 0 bases from V and 3 bases from J, leaving 10 bases between. This CDR3 comprises 15 residues. Germline lookup yields CDR1 SGDLS and CDR2 YYNGEE. The CDR3: CASSVGASSYNEQFF. As DNA, the CDR3 is TGTGCCAGCAGCGTAGGGGCTAGCAGCTACAATGAGCAGTTCTTC.

The rearrangement links TRBV18 to TRBJ2-3; D is unclear. CDR1 and CDR2 (germline): KGHSH, LQKENI. The CDR3 sequence is 14 residues long. V lost 2 bases and J lost 0, with 6 bases in between. CDR3 region: CASSPLQSTDTQYF. Here the CDR3 DNA reads TGTGCCAGCTCACCATTACAGAGCACAGATACGCAGTATTTT.

The V call is TRBV7-3, the J call TRBJ2-1, with TRBD2 matching 7 bases. The CDR3 spans 16 residues. Per germline, CDR1 SGHTA and CDR2 FQGTGA. Trimming took 2 bases from V and 2 from J; bases not matched to a gene: 6. The CDR3 DNA reads TGTGCCAGCAGCTTAGTCGGCGGGACTACCTACAATGAGCAGTTCTTC. Encoded protein: CASSLVGGTTYNEQFF.